The 24 T cell receptor beta chains below come from one sample, sequenced in a study of blood T cell repertoires in COVID-19. The protocol was immunoSEQ multiplex PCR, while the TCRdb copy is restricted to in-frame clones and leaves out a portion. Among 99,000 or so clones, around 81% were seen once, and the ten largest hold more than 30%. The sequencing sample was made of peripheral blood. All receptors come from a man older than 75 with acute or convalescent COVID-19.

The chain has TRBV2 and TRBJ1-1, with D unresolved. The CDR3 sequence is 15 residues long. Per the germline V gene, CDR1 is SNHLY and CDR2 is FYNNEI. V was cut by 2 bases and J by 3 bases, with 13 bases left in between. CDR3 sequence: CASSERAGGYTEAFF. CDR3 sequence (DNA): TGTGCCAGCAGTGAAAGGGCAGGCGGGTACACTGAAGCTTTCTTT.

This chain connects TRBV6-5 to TRBJ1-3, with 7 bases matching TRBD1. Germline CDR1 and CDR2: MNHEY and SVGAGI. The J segment lost 4 bases and the V segment lost 2 bases, leaving 8 bases of the junction unmatched. The CDR3 has 16 amino acids. The CDR3 nucleotides are TGTGCCAGCAGTTACGATATACAGGGGACCGGAAACACCATATATTTT. Its translation: CASSYDIQGTGNTIYF.

The chain links TRBV6-5 to TRBJ1-1, with TRBD1 matching 9 bases. The V and J ends lost 4 bases and 3 bases, in that order; junction bases with no gene match: 6. This CDR3 comprises 15 residues. Germline lookup yields CDR1 MNHEY and CDR2 SVGAGI. The CDR3 sequence: CASSSGTGRDTEAFF. The CDR3 DNA reads TGTGCCAGCAGTTCCGGGACAGGGCGCGACACTGAAGCTTTCTTT.

This clone was detected a few times. The chain is built from TRBV5-5 and TRBJ2-2, with 8 positions matching TRBD2. After removal of 4 bases from V and 2 bases from J, the junction contained 7 bases not matched to a gene. Germline loops: CDR1 SGHKS, CDR2 YYEKEE (reference sequence). The length of the CDR3 is 16 residues. CDR3 DNA sequence: TGTGCCAGCAGCAAAGTCCTAGCGGGCAACACCGGGGAGCTGTTTTTT. Amino acid sequence: CASSKVLAGNTGELFF.

The chain joins TRBV18 to TRBJ2-5; D gene unclear. Per the germline V gene, CDR1 is KGHSH and CDR2 is LQKENI. V was cut by 4 bases and J by 1 base, with 10 bases left in between. There are 14 residues in the CDR3. CDR3 region: CASSLRQAQETQYF. The CDR3 DNA reads TGTGCCAGCTCACTACGACAAGCCCAAGAGACCCAGTACTTC.

The chain uses TRBV7-2 and TRBJ2-3; 12 bases align to TRBD2. The CDR3 runs 17 residues. V shed 1 base and J 7 bases; nucleotides not matched to a gene: 9. Germline V gene sequence: CDR1 SGHTA, CDR2 FQGNSA. The CDR3 coding sequence is TGTGCCAGCAGCTTAGGGTTACTAGCGGGAGGACGCAATACGCAGTATTTT. This codes for CASSLGLLAGGRNTQYF.

The chain employs TRBV29-1 and TRBJ2-1, with TRBD2 matching over 9 bases. The length of the CDR3 is 16 residues. From germline, CDR1 is SQVTM and CDR2 ANQGSEA. The J segment lost 0 bases and the V segment lost 7 bases, leaving 10 bases of the junction unmatched. The CDR3 nucleotides are TGCAGCGGGGGGACCCTTAGCGGGAGCTCCTACAATGAGCAGTTCTTC. It is translated as CSGGTLSGSSYNEQFF.

The chain joins TRBV2 to TRBJ2-7; D is perhaps TRBD1 (6 bases). Trimming shortened V by 3 bases and J by 3 bases, and 12 bases separated the two germline ends. Germline assignment: CDR1 SNHLY and CDR2 FYNNEI. The CDR3 has 14 residues. The CDR3 DNA reads as TGTGCCAGCAGTGAGAACAGGGACGGCTACGAGCAGTACTTC. Amino acids: CASSENRDGYEQYF.

The chain links TRBV27 to TRBJ2-3; D gene uncertain. The CDR3 runs 15 residues. In germline, CDR1 is MNHEY, CDR2 SMNVEV (reference sequence). The V end lost 3 bases, the J end lost 1 base, and 11 bases lay between the germline ends. CDR3 sequence (DNA): TGTGCCAGCAGTTTGGCAGGTTTGGGCACAGATACGCAGTATTTT. Translating it yields CASSLAGLGTDTQYF.

This clone was seen only once. The rearrangement uses TRBV18 and TRBJ2-7, with 7 nucleotides matching TRBD2. With V trimmed by 3 bases and J by 2 bases, 16 bases remained unmatched. CDR3 length: 18 residues. The germline gives CDR1 KGHSH, CDR2 LQKENI. The CDR3 DNA follows: TGTGCCAGCTCACCCCTCAGCGGGGCGGACACTCGCCCCTACGAGCAGTACTTC. Its translation: CASSPLSGADTRPYEQYF.

The chain employs TRBV27 and TRBJ2-7; 8 nucleotides line up with TRBD2. Trimming at V came to 1 base and at J to 4 bases, leaving 9 bases not matched to a gene. The CDR3 spans 16 residues. CDR1 MNHEY and CDR2 SMNVEV come from the germline V gene (reference sequence). The DNA for the CDR3 is TGTGCCAGCAGTTTATTTGCCAGCGGGAGTCAGTACGAGCAGTACTTC. Its translation: CASSLFASGSQYEQYF.

The CDR3 region has the DNA TGTGCCAGCAGCCTCACGGGACAGCAGAATTCACCCCTCCACTTT. Encoded protein: CASSLTGQQNSPLHF. The chain has TRBV7-6 and TRBJ1-6, with 7 bases identical to TRBD1. In germline, CDR1 is SGHVS, CDR2 FNYEAQ. With V trimmed by 5 bases and J by 7 bases, 8 bases remained unmatched. The CDR3 length is 15 residues.

This chain joins TRBV7-9 and TRBJ2-7, with TRBD1 matching over 7 bases. With 0 bases clipped from V and 2 bases from J, the junction kept 10 bases outside the gene matches. CDR1 and CDR2 (germline): SEHNR, FQNEAQ (reference sequence). This CDR3 comprises 17 residues. CDR3 in DNA: TGTGCCAGCAGCTTAGCGCAGGGCAGGGGGTTAACCTACGAGCAGTACTTC. Residues: CASSLAQGRGLTYEQYF.

The rearrangement joins TRBV5-1 to TRBJ2-7, with 10 bases identical to TRBD1. Germline CDR1 and CDR2: SGHRS and YFSETQ. The CDR3 runs to 14 residues. V shed 7 bases and J 5 bases; nucleotides not matched to a gene: 9. CDR3 coding DNA: TGCGCCAGCGCTGTAACGACAGGGGGCGACGAGCAGTACTTC. Protein: CASAVTTGGDEQYF.

This clone was picked up one time. The chain has TRBV7-2 and TRBJ2-1; tentative D call: TRBD1 (6 bases). Trimming left V 5 bases short and J 10 bases short, with 15 bases between. The CDR3 is 13 amino acids. The V gene's germline CDR1 is SGHTA and CDR2 FQGNSA. The CDR3: CASSPDPDREQFF. The CDR3, as DNA: TGTGCCAGCAGCCCAGACCCAGACAGGGAGCAGTTCTTC.

V gene TRBV5-1 combines with J gene TRBJ2-5; TRBD1 might be the D (5 bases). Germline assignment: CDR1 SGHRS and CDR2 YFSETQ. The CDR3 consists of 15 residues. Trimming removed 0 bases at V and 4 bases at J, with 13 bases between. CDR3 protein: CASSLEGQGLETQYF. Written as DNA, the CDR3 is TGCGCCAGCAGCTTGGAAGGGCAGGGATTAGAGACCCAGTACTTC.

The chain combines TRBV6-5 with TRBJ1-2; 7 positions agree with TRBD1. CDR1 is MNHEY, CDR2 SVGAGI, per germline. With 6 bases clipped from V and 7 bases from J, the junction kept 14 bases outside the gene matches. CDR3 length: 15 residues. Here the CDR3 reads CASSLRQGIRGGYTF. The CDR3, as DNA: TGTGCCAGCAGCCTGAGACAGGGAATAAGGGGTGGCTACACCTTC.

V and J are TRBV11-2 and TRBJ2-5; D perhaps matches TRBD2 (5 bases). V lost 1 base and J 7 bases, leaving 7 bases between the germline ends. Germline values: CDR1 SGHAT, CDR2 FQNNGV. This CDR3 spans 12 amino acids. The CDR3 spells CASSLGRGTQYF. CDR3 coding DNA: TGTGCCAGCAGCTTAGGTCGGGGGACCCAGTACTTC.

This clone was observed a few times. The J gene is TRBJ2-5, the V gene TRBV10-3, with unresolved D. Germline CDR1 ENHRY, CDR2 SYGVKD. The CDR3 covers 11 residues. V lost 8 bases, J lost 7 bases, and 11 bases lay in between. The CDR3 DNA follows: TGTGCCATCGGGCAGTATGCGACCCAGTACTTC. Protein sequence: CAIGQYATQYF.

The chain joins TRBV19 to TRBJ1-5; no reliable D call. Germline assignment: CDR1 LNHDA and CDR2 SQIVND (reference sequence). V lost 2 bases and J lost 7, with 9 bases in between. There are 13 residues in the CDR3. CDR3 amino acids: CASSITSEQPQHF. CDR3 nucleotides: TGTGCCAGTAGTATAACGAGTGAGCAGCCCCAGCATTTT.

The chain links TRBV7-9 to TRBJ2-1; TRBD1 matches 8 bases. This CDR3 comprises 15 residues. Germline values: CDR1 SEHNR, CDR2 FQNEAQ (reference sequence). With 4 bases clipped from V and 12 bases from J, the junction kept 14 bases outside the gene matches. CDR3 region: CASSSVGPGQGRQFF. The CDR3 DNA is TGTGCCAGCAGCTCGGTAGGGCCAGGACAGGGAAGGCAGTTCTTC. Complete variable domain (other parts from reference TRBV7-9 and TRBJ2-1): DTGVSQNPRHKITKRGQNVTFRCDPISEHNRLYWYRQTLGQGPEFLTYFQNEAQLEKSRLLSDRFSAERPKGSFSTLEIQRTEQGDSAMYLCASSSVGPGQGRQFFGPGTRLTVL.

This chain uses TRBV14 with TRBJ2-3, with D tentatively TRBD2 (5 bases). Germline V gives CDR1 SGHDN, CDR2 FVKESK. V was trimmed by 0 bases and J by 8 bases, leaving 12 bases between them. CDR3 length: 14 residues. CDR3 sequence: CASSQEANRGTQYF. Here the CDR3 DNA reads TGTGCCAGCAGCCAAGAGGCTAACCGGGGTACGCAGTATTTT.

The CDR3 DNA reads as TGTGCCAGCTCCCCTCCCTCTTTTGGAACAGATTGGGCCAAAAACATTCAGTACTTC. This codes for CASSPPSFGTDWAKNIQYF. The gene calls are TRBV18 and TRBJ2-4; D is undetermined. V dropped 6 bases and J dropped 1 base, with 25 bases sitting between them. CDR1 and CDR2 (germline): KGHSH, LQKENI. The CDR3 totals 19 residues.

The rearrangement links TRBV15 to TRBJ1-5, with TRBD1 as a possible D gene (5 bases). The CDR3 is made up of 14 amino acids. Trimming pared 1 base from V and 3 bases from J, leaving 7 bases between. Germline assignment: CDR1 LNHNV and CDR2 YYDKDF (reference sequence). The chain's CDR3 is CATSRGQFNQPQHF. The CDR3 DNA reads as TGTGCCACCAGCAGAGGACAGTTCAATCAGCCCCAGCATTTT.